Listed here are 20 T cell receptor beta chains from one sample, sequenced in a study of chemoradiotherapy in HPV16-positive cancers. Some clones are missing from TCRdb's copy, which holds only in-frame ones; the method was immunoSEQ multiplex PCR. The table includes approximately 35,000 clones, about 90% detected once. Specimen: blood, collected from a patient who underwent chemoradiotherapy. Receptor source: a human donor with HPV-associated anogenital cancer.

CDR3 nucleotide sequence: TGTGCCAGCAGTTTCGGGGGTCATTTACAGACCCAGTACTTC. Its translation: CASSFGGHLQTQYF. V is TRBV27 and J is TRBJ2-5; the D gene is possibly TRBD2 (6 bases). CDR3 size: 14 residues. Germline assignment: CDR1 MNHEY and CDR2 SMNVEV (reference sequence). Trimming left V 3 bases short and J 6 bases short, with 14 bases between.

The chain is built from TRBV6-1 and TRBJ1-4; D remains unclear. Germline CDR1 MNHNS, CDR2 SASEGT. There are 14 residues in the CDR3. The V end was cut by 6 bases, the J end by 0 bases, with 8 bases between. The CDR3 region has the DNA TGTGCCAGCAGGAAGGGCGCAACTAATGAAAAACTGTTTTTT. Translated: CASRKGATNEKLFF.

The chain links TRBV9 to TRBJ2-7; D is ambiguous. The germline V and J ends were trimmed by 2 bases and 6 bases, with 12 bases remaining between them. The length of the CDR3 is 13 residues. CDR1 and CDR2 from the germline V gene are SGDLS and YYNGEE. CDR3 coding DNA: TGTGCCAGCAGCGTTAACTATGGGCTCGAGCAGTACTTC. The encoded protein is CASSVNYGLEQYF.

The chain couples TRBV30 to TRBJ1-1; a possible D gene is TRBD1 (5 bases). CDR3 length equals 15 residues. V was pared by 2 bases and J by 4 bases, with 17 bases between. CDR1 and CDR2 from the germline V gene are GTSNPN and SVGIG (reference sequence). CDR3 amino acids: CAWSTAGGRVTEAFF. The CDR3 DNA sequence: TGTGCCTGGAGTACGGCCGGGGGGAGGGTCACTGAAGCTTTCTTT. Based on the CDR3 plus reference TRBV30 and TRBJ1-1, the full variable domain is SQTIHQWPATLVQPVGSPLSLECTVEGTSNPNLYWYRQAAGRGLQLLFYSVGIGQISSEVPQNLSASRPQDRQFILSSKKLLLSDSGFYLCAWSTAGGRVTEAFFGQGTRLTVV.

The chain couples TRBV4-1 to TRBJ1-3, with D perhaps matching TRBD1 (6 bases). This CDR3 contains 19 residues. The V end was cut by 1 base, the J end by 4 bases, with 23 bases between. The germline CDR1 and CDR2 sequences are MGHRA and YSYEKL. This chain's CDR3 is CASSQGALPTGRQGNTIYF. For the CDR3, the DNA is TGCGCCAGCAGCCAAGGGGCCCTCCCAACAGGGAGGCAAGGAAACACCATATATTTT.

The chain links TRBV19 to TRBJ1-2, with D uncertain. Germline V lookup: CDR1 LNHDA, CDR2 SQIVND (reference sequence). V was cut by 4 bases and J by 4 bases, with 16 bases left in between. The CDR3 consists of 15 residues. The CDR3 DNA follows: TGTGCCAGTAGTAATCCAGGCCTTACCACCTATGGCTACACCTTC. This codes for CASSNPGLTTYGYTF.

This chain connects TRBV4-1 to TRBJ1-2, with D unresolved. The V and J ends lost 0 bases and 8 bases respectively, with 13 bases between them. There are 14 residues in the CDR3. Germline CDR1 reads MGHRA; CDR2 reads YSYEKL. DNA for the CDR3: TGCGCCAGCAGCCAAGAGGGAAGGATTCAAGGCTACACCTTC. Amino acids: CASSQEGRIQGYTF.

The chain couples TRBV28 to TRBJ1-5; D remains ambiguous. The CDR3 is made up of 12 amino acids. Trimming removed 8 bases from V and 1 base from J, with 6 bases in between. Germline-derived CDR1 and CDR2 are MDHEN and SYDVKM. CDR3 nucleotides: TGTGCCAGCCGTGGGAGCAATCAGCCCCAGCATTTT. This sequence encodes CASRGSNQPQHF. Based on the CDR3 plus reference TRBV28 and TRBJ1-5, the full variable domain is DVKVTQSSRYLVKRTGEKVFLECVQDMDHENMFWYRQDPGLGLRLIYFSYDVKMKEKGDIPEGYSVSREKKERFSLILESASTNQTSMYLCASRGSNQPQHFGDGTRLSIL.

V and J are TRBV6-5 and TRBJ2-7; D is uncertain. Germline CDR1 reads MNHEY; CDR2 reads SVGAGI. Trimming took off 8 bases at V and 4 bases at J, with 9 bases between the two ends. The CDR3 runs 11 residues. CDR3 region: CASANYYEQYF. CDR3 coding DNA: TGTGCCAGCGCGAACTATTACGAGCAGTACTTC.

The chain is built from TRBV6-1 and TRBJ1-6, with D hard to call. The CDR3 totals 14 residues. Trimming removed 8 bases from V and 7 bases from J, with 15 bases in between. The germline CDR1 and CDR2 sequences are MNHNS and SASEGT. CDR3 region: CASHSTAINSPLHF. The CDR3 DNA reads TGTGCCAGCCATAGCACGGCGATAAATTCACCCCTCCACTTT.

Comment on this clone: In the same sample, other DNA sequences code for this CDR3. The rearrangement joins TRBV7-9 to TRBJ1-5; D gene ambiguous. The CDR3 is made up of 15 amino acids. Germline V gene lookup returns CDR1 SEHNR and CDR2 FQNEAQ (reference sequence). The ends were cut back, 1 base at V and 0 bases at J, with 7 bases in the middle. CDR3 nucleotides: TGTGCCAGCAGCTTAGGAGGGTATAGCAATCAGCCCCAGCATTTT. Amino acids: CASSLGGYSNQPQHF. Supplemented by reference TRBV7-9 and TRBJ1-5, the full variable domain reads DTGVSQNPRHKITKRGQNVTFRCDPISEHNRLYWYRQTLGQGPEFLTYFQNEAQLEKSRLLSDRFSAERPKGSFSTLEIQRTEQGDSAMYLCASSLGGYSNQPQHFGDGTRLSIL.

V is TRBV5-6 and J is TRBJ1-1; tentatively, D is TRBD1 (5 bases). Germline CDR1 and CDR2: SGHDT and YYEEEE. The CDR3 runs 14 residues. V gave up 5 bases and J gave up 0 bases, with 11 bases separating them. The CDR3 DNA is TGTGCCAGCAGAGGGGCACACATGAACACTGAAGCTTTCTTT. Translation: CASRGAHMNTEAFF. Looking up the rest from reference TRBV5-6 and TRBJ1-1 gives the full variable domain: DAGVTQSPTHLIKTRGQQVTLRCSPKSGHDTVSWYQQALGQGPQFIFQYYEEEERQRGNFPDRFSGHQFPNYSSELNVNALLLGDSALYLCASRGAHMNTEAFFGQGTRLTVV.

The chain uses TRBV4-3 and TRBJ1-1, with 8 bases fitting TRBD1. Germline V gene lookup returns CDR1 LGHNA and CDR2 YSLEER. Trimming at V came to 1 base and at J to 5 bases, leaving 12 bases not matched to a gene. The CDR3 loop spans 17 amino acids. The DNA of the CDR3 is TGCGCCAGCAGCCAAGTTGATACAGGGGGTCGGGATACTGAAGCTTTCTTT. Translated, it gives CASSQVDTGGRDTEAFF.

This clone was seen only a few times. Other DNA sequences of this sample code for an identical CDR3. The chain uses TRBV5-1 and TRBJ1-1; 9 nucleotides match TRBD1. The J segment lost 4 bases and the V segment lost 4 bases, leaving 5 bases of the junction unmatched. The CDR3 is 14 residues long. The germline V gene has CDR1 SGHRS and CDR2 YFSETQ. CDR3 sequence: CASSSTGGLTEAFF. The CDR3 nucleotides are TGCGCCAGCAGCAGTACAGGGGGCCTCACTGAAGCTTTCTTT.

V and J are TRBV6-6 and TRBJ2-6; D is uncertain. The CDR3 extends over 15 amino acids. V was clipped by 6 bases and J by 2 bases, with 11 bases between them. Germline CDR1 reads MNHNY; CDR2 reads SVGAGI (reference sequence). CDR3 DNA sequence: TGTGCCAGCAGCGTACCCCGGGCTGGGGCCAACGTCCTGACTTTC. Its protein product is CASSVPRAGANVLTF.

This chain links TRBV30 with TRBJ1-1; 7 bases are a match to TRBD1. The CDR3 sequence is 12 residues long. Germline CDR1 and CDR2: GTSNPN and SVGIG (reference sequence). Trimming cost V 0 bases and J 12 bases; bases outside gene matches: 7. As DNA, the CDR3 is TGTGCCTGGAGTGTACAGGGGTTTCGATCTTTCTTT. It encodes CAWSVQGFRSFF.

V and J are TRBV6-5 and TRBJ2-1; no reliable D call. Trimming cost V 7 bases and J 5 bases, with 9 bases left between them. The CDR3 contains 12 residues. In germline, CDR1 is MNHEY, CDR2 SVGAGI. The CDR3 bases are TGTGCCAGCACCGCCGTAGACAATGAGCAGTTCTTC. Protein product: CASTAVDNEQFF.

The V and J genes are TRBV5-1 and TRBJ2-1; D possibly corresponds to TRBD1 (6 bases). The CDR3 contains 15 residues. Germline V CDR1 and CDR2: SGHRS, YFSETQ. Trimming removed 2 bases at V and 9 bases at J, with 18 bases between. This CDR3 is CASSLGGPSMREQFF. The CDR3 DNA sequence: TGCGCCAGCAGCTTAGGGGGACCAAGTATGCGTGAGCAGTTCTTC.

The chain has TRBV29-1 and TRBJ2-3; D possibly corresponds to TRBD2 (6 bases). The CDR3 sequence is 12 residues long. The V end lost 7 bases, the J end lost 6 bases, and 14 bases lay between the germline ends. Per germline, CDR1 SQVTM and CDR2 ANQGSEA. The CDR3 is CSGSNRGDTQYF. As DNA, the CDR3 is TGCAGCGGGTCGAACCGGGGGGATACGCAGTATTTT.

The rearrangement links TRBV5-1 to TRBJ1-1, with D hard to call. This CDR3 is 13 amino acids long. Germline CDR1 is SGHRS and CDR2 is YFSETQ. Trimming cost V 4 bases and J 3 bases, with 10 bases left between them. The CDR3 here is CASSTSRDTEAFF. DNA for the CDR3: TGCGCCAGCAGCACCAGCAGAGACACTGAAGCTTTCTTT.